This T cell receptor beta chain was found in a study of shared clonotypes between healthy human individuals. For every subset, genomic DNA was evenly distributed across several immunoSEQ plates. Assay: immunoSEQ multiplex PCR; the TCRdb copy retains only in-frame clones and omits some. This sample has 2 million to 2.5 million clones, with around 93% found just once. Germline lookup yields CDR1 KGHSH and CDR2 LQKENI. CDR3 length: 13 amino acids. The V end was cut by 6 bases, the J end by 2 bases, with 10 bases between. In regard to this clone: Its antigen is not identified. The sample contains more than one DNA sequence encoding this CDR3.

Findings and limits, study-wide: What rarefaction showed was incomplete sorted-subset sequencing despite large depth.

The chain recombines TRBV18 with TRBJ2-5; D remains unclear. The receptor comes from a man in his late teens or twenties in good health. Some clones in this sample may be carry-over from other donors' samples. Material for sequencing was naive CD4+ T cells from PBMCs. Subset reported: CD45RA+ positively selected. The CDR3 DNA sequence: TGTGCCAGCTCCCCGTCCACACAAGAGACCCAGTACTTC. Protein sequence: CASSPSTQETQYF. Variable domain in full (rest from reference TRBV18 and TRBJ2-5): NAGVMQNPRHLVRRRGQEARLRCSPMKGHSHVYWYRQLPEEGLKFMVYLQKENIIDESGMPKERFSAEFPKEGPSILRIQQVVRGDSAAYFCASSPSTQETQYFGPGTRLLVL.